Each of the 14 T cell receptor beta chains below was sequenced from the same sample in a study of cytotoxic CD8 clonotypes in ibrutinib-treated CLL. Only in-frame clones appear in the TCRdb table, and some are missing; sequencing was by immunoSEQ multiplex PCR. Among fewer than 25,000 clones listed, about 68% were seen once. The sequencing here drew on PBMCs, taken before ibrutinib treatment. The receptor source for this set is a human donor with chronic lymphocytic leukemia.

This clone occurred a few times. The chain recombines TRBV19 with TRBJ1-5; no firm D call. Germline V lookup: CDR1 LNHDA, CDR2 SQIVND (reference sequence). V gave up 6 bases and J gave up 2 bases, with 17 bases separating them. There are 16 residues in the CDR3. The CDR3 region is CASSFSSTGGNQPQHF. Here the CDR3 DNA reads TGTGCCAGTAGCTTCTCATCCACGGGTGGCAATCAGCCCCAGCATTTT. Using reference TRBV19 and TRBJ1-5 for the parts outside the CDR3, the full variable domain is DGGITQSPKYLFRKEGQNVTLSCEQNLNHDAMYWYRQDPGQGLRLIYYSQIVNDFQKGDIAEGYSVSREKKESFPLTVTSAQKNPTAFYLCASSFSSTGGNQPQHFGDGTRLSIL.

The rearrangement uses TRBV18 and TRBJ2-1, with 11 positions matching TRBD2. The length of the CDR3 is 15 residues. In germline, CDR1 is KGHSH, CDR2 LQKENI. J was trimmed by 7 bases and V by 7 bases; bases with no gene match: 9. The CDR3 nucleotides read TGTGCCAGCTTACAATTAGCGGGAGGGAGGAATGAGCAGTTCTTC. Its protein product is CASLQLAGGRNEQFF.

CDR3 residues: CASSSNLAGVGKQYF. CDR3 DNA sequence: TGTGCCAGCAGCTCAAACCTAGCGGGAGTGGGGAAGCAGTACTTC. V and J are TRBV7-8 and TRBJ2-7; 10 bases line up with TRBD2. The CDR3 extends over 15 amino acids. After removal of 4 bases from V and 8 bases from J, the junction contained 11 bases not matched to a gene. In germline, CDR1 is SGHVS, CDR2 FQNEAQ.

This sequence joins TRBV27 and TRBJ2-2; a possible D gene is TRBD2 (5 bases). The CDR3 is 14 residues long. V was clipped by 6 bases and J by 5 bases, with 13 bases between them. Germline lookup yields CDR1 MNHEY and CDR2 SMNVEV (reference sequence). DNA for the CDR3: TGTGCCAGCAGGCTAGCTTCCGCTACCGGGGAGCTGTTTTTT. It encodes CASRLASATGELFF.

The rearrangement uses TRBV2 and TRBJ1-4; D not certain. The germline V gene has CDR1 SNHLY and CDR2 FYNNEI. V shed 4 bases and J shed 0 bases, with 18 bases lying between them. This CDR3 contains 18 residues. The CDR3, as DNA: TGTGCCAGCAGTGTTACAGCTGAAGAGCTCGCAACTAATGAAAAACTGTTTTTT. Protein sequence: CASSVTAEELATNEKLFF.

This chain joins TRBV12-5 and TRBJ2-6, with D possibly TRBD1 on 5 matching bases. The ends were cut back, 5 bases at V and 5 bases at J, with 19 bases in the middle. In germline, CDR1 is LGHNT, CDR2 FRNRAP. The CDR3 sequence is 17 residues long. The CDR3 loop is CASGVTAGQSRANVLTF. The CDR3 DNA is TGTGCTAGTGGTGTCACGGCAGGACAAAGTCGGGCCAACGTCCTGACTTTC.

The V call is TRBV28, the J call TRBJ1-2; TRBD1 aligns across 7 bases. Germline-derived CDR1 and CDR2 are MDHEN and SYDVKM. The CDR3 loop spans 14 amino acids. Trimming removed 8 bases from V and 6 bases from J; junction bases left unmatched: 12. The CDR3 DNA sequence: TGTGCCAGCTCCCCGCCCGGCAGGGGGAATGGCTACACCTTC. This encodes CASSPPGRGNGYTF.

This chain uses TRBV19 with TRBJ2-3, with D possibly being TRBD1 (5 bases). This CDR3 has 15 residues. Trimming shortened V by 6 bases and J by 5 bases, and 18 bases separated the two germline ends. Looked up from germline, CDR1 is LNHDA and CDR2 is SQIVND (reference sequence). CDR3 nucleotides: TGTGCCAGTAGACTTTCGGCGGTGGGGCAAGATACGCAGTATTTT. Translated: CASRLSAVGQDTQYF. Using reference TRBV19 and TRBJ2-3 for the parts outside the CDR3, the full variable domain is DGGITQSPKYLFRKEGQNVTLSCEQNLNHDAMYWYRQDPGQGLRLIYYSQIVNDFQKGDIAEGYSVSREKKESFPLTVTSAQKNPTAFYLCASRLSAVGQDTQYFGPGTRLTVL.

This clone turned up a few times. The chain couples TRBV7-9 to TRBJ2-1, with 9 bases identical to TRBD2. V lost 10 bases to trimming and J lost 9 bases; unmatched junction nucleotides: 13. Germline V gene lookup returns CDR1 SEHNR and CDR2 FQNEAQ (reference sequence). CDR3 length: 14 residues. In DNA, the CDR3 is TGTGCCACTGGCGCGGGAGGGCCCGGTTTTGAGCAGTTCTTC. It yields the protein CATGAGGPGFEQFF.

J is TRBJ2-7 and V is TRBV6-5, with a possible D match to TRBD2 (5 bases). Germline-derived CDR1 and CDR2 are MNHEY and SVGAGI. The length of the CDR3 is 15 residues. Trimming removed 0 bases from V and 5 bases from J, with 14 bases in between. The CDR3 DNA follows: TGTGCCAGCAGTTACTCGAGTCTAGCACCCCACGAGCAGTACTTC. Translation: CASSYSSLAPHEQYF.

The rearrangement links TRBV27 to TRBJ2-1, with 10 positions matching TRBD2. Germline loops: CDR1 MNHEY, CDR2 SMNVEV (reference sequence). The CDR3 loop spans 16 amino acids. V lost 5 bases and J lost 5; bases outside the gene matches: 9. The CDR3 bases are TGTGCCAGCAGTGCCCTAGGACTAGCGGAAAACAATGAGCAGTTCTTC. Amino acids: CASSALGLAENNEQFF.

The chain combines TRBV7-9 with TRBJ2-1, with 11 bases identical to TRBD2. Germline V gene lookup returns CDR1 SEHNR and CDR2 FQNEAQ (reference sequence). The V and J ends lost 3 bases and 7 bases, in that order; junction bases with no gene match: 8. The length of the CDR3 is 16 residues. CDR3 sequence (DNA): TGTGCCAGCAGCTTCATAGGACTAGCGGGTATTAATGAGCAGTTCTTC. This codes for CASSFIGLAGINEQFF.

V and J are TRBV5-5 and TRBJ2-7, with D perhaps matching TRBD1 (6 bases). V lost 0 bases and J lost 3, with 10 bases in between. This CDR3 is built from 14 residues. Looked up from germline, CDR1 is SGHKS and CDR2 is YYEKEE (reference sequence). CDR3 nucleotide sequence: TGTGCCAGCAGCTTGGGACAGGCACTCTACGAGCAGTACTTC. Its translation is CASSLGQALYEQYF. Using reference TRBV5-5 and TRBJ2-7 for the parts outside the CDR3, the full variable domain is DAGVTQSPTHLIKTRGQQVTLRCSPISGHKSVSWYQQVLGQGPQFIFQYYEKEERGRGNFPDRFSARQFPNYSSELNVNALLLGDSALYLCASSLGQALYEQYFGPGTRLTVT.

This clone was observed a few times. V usage is TRBV9 and J usage is TRBJ2-6; D is unresolved. The germline V and J ends were trimmed by 0 bases and 1 base, with 5 bases remaining between them. The germline CDR1 and CDR2 sequences are SGDLS and YYNGEE. The CDR3 runs 15 residues. CDR3 sequence (DNA): TGTGCCAGCAGCGTAGCGGGTTCTGGGGCCAACGTCCTGACTTTC. Translation gives CASSVAGSGANVLTF.